This T cell receptor (beta chain) was captured by sequencing in a study of regulatory T cells. The PCR used 52 TRBV and 13 TRBJ primers. The method was immunoSEQ multiplex PCR; TCRdb's version includes in-frame clones alone and lacks a portion of them. The sample yields tens of thousands of clones, approximately 90% seen once. Findings of the study overall: In CD3G-deficient patients, conventional CD4+ T cells were enriched for hydrophobic CDR3 residues at positions 6 and 7.

Autoimmunity was present in every CD3G-deficient patient, worse in two. Patients aged 2 to 39 years had fewer naive and more memory CD4+ and CD8+ T cells. V was clipped by 0 bases and J by 0 bases; unmatched bases: 5. CDR3 length: 17 amino acids. The germline gives CDR1 SQVTM, CDR2 ANQGSEA. Remarks on this clone: The antigen is unknown.

This receptor was identified in a person aged 18-30 years with CD3G deficiency. The V gene is TRBV29-1, the J gene TRBJ1-3, with 10 bases matching TRBD1. The sample consisted of conventional CD4+ T cells sorted from blood. In DNA, the CDR3 is TGCAGCGTTGAAGAAGACAGGGGGCTGAGCTCTGGAAACACCATATATTTT. It encodes CSVEEDRGLSSGNTIYF.